A selection of T cell receptor beta chains follows, all from one sample in a study of shared clonotypes between healthy human individuals. TCRdb's table, derived via immunoSEQ multiplex PCR, lists solely in-frame clones and lacks some. The sample yields about 2 million clones, roughly 96% seen once. Material: naive CD4+ T cells sorted from blood. The receptors originated from a man between 18 and 35 years old in good health. Both conserved end residues are part of each CDR3.

V gene,J gene,CDR3 protein
TRBV13,TRBJ2-7,CASSQRTLAGGSYEQYF
TRBV5-5,TRBJ1-2,CASSLDTGRPYGYTF
TRBV6-5,TRBJ2-2,CASRGGKGTGELFF
TRBV11-2,TRBJ1-6,CASSFDSPLHF
TRBV30,TRBJ2-2,CAWKSQYTGELFF
TRBV4-2,TRBJ2-7,CASSHYLAGGREQYF
TRBV7-9,TRBJ2-3,CASEKSGTDTQYF
TRBV7-9,TRBJ1-1,CASSFGEPMNTEAFF
TRBV2,TRBJ2-3,CASSAGGLITDTQYF
TRBV6-5,TRBJ2-7,CASSSNQVEQYF
TRBV10-3,TRBJ2-1,CAISRTSGTSYNEQFF
TRBV5-4,TRBJ1-3,CASSLRGAKNTIYF
TRBV5-1,TRBJ1-1,CASGSLNTEAFF
TRBV10-3,TRBJ2-5,CAISETSGQETQYF
TRBV6-5,TRBJ2-7,CASSYSRTRGFYEQYF
TRBV5-1,TRBJ2-2,CASSLGTGSGGELFF
TRBV14,TRBJ1-6,CASSQERGRGSPLHF
TRBV9,TRBJ1-2,CASSPGDTAKSYGYTF
TRBV6-5,TRBJ2-7,CASSRTNPEPYEQYF
TRBV11-2,TRBJ2-7,CASSPWTSAGYEQYF
TRBV30,TRBJ1-1,CAWSGQGNTEAFF
TRBV19,TRBJ1-2,CASTRGPINYGYTF
TRBV18,TRBJ1-2,CASSRPGYGYTF
TRBV28,TRBJ2-7,CASSSTGASYEQYF
TRBV6-1,TRBJ1-2,CASSVRGDYGYTF
TRBV18,TRBJ1-2,CASSPVGTGPSGYTF
TRBV4-1,TRBJ2-7,CASSLTGDSYEQYF
TRBV7-8,TRBJ1-6,CASSPRVSSYNSPLHF
TRBV11-2,TRBJ1-6,CASSSTGAYNSPLHF
TRBV11-3,TRBJ2-1,CASSLGWRTEGNLSYNEQFF
TRBV4-1,TRBJ2-6,CASSQEGGPSGANVLTF
TRBV10-3,TRBJ1-4,CATAVGATNEKLFF
TRBV2,TRBJ1-5,CASSESKGVYSNQPQHF